The present TCR beta chain was sequenced within a study of shared clonotypes between healthy human individuals. Study outcomes and limitations: Clonotype sharing among donors was expected to depend on sequencing depth.

With respect to this clone: Antigen: not known.

Each unsorted PBMC replicate got 300 ng genomic DNA, roughly 29,000 genomes. With ten immunoSEQ deep assay plates, unsorted PBMC DNA underwent sequencing. Clones were read by immunoSEQ multiplex PCR, and TCRdb kept only the in-frame ones, dropping some. The table lists hundreds of thousands of clones, roughly 79% of them singletons. For genomic DNA, unsorted samples relied on 85 million to 100 million PBMCs. The clonotype comes from a middle-aged woman in good health. Some clones in this sample may be carry-over from other donors' samples. Sequenced input: PBMCs.

The CDR3 loop reads CASSLGSGRALYEQYF. The CDR3 DNA follows: TGTGCCAGCAGCTTAGGGAGCGGGAGGGCCCTCTACGAGCAGTACTTC. The chain uses TRBV7-8 and TRBJ2-7, with TRBD2 matching over 10 bases. The V gene end was trimmed by 1 base and the J gene end by 3 bases; junction bases not matched to a gene: 6. CDR1 is SGHVS and CDR2 is FQNEAQ in the germline V gene. CDR3 length: 16 amino acids.